This T cell receptor (beta chain) is from a study of blood T cell repertoires in COVID-19. The overall study: T cells, B-cell-depleted T cells, or PBMCs provided the cDNA or gDNA that served as material.

The CDR3 has 15 amino acids. Germline V gene data show CDR1 as MNHEY and CDR2 as SMNVEV (reference sequence). Trimming took 2 bases from V and 4 from J; bases not matched to a gene: 6. Data came from immunoSEQ multiplex PCR; TCRdb stores just in-frame clones and leaves some out. Of 250,000 to 400,000 clones in the sample, about 91% were seen once. The Seattle patients joined while their infection was active and were tracked longitudinally afterward. The receptor comes from a woman in her 30s with COVID-19, enrolled during active disease. The V and J genes are TRBV27 and TRBJ2-5; 8 bases agree with TRBD1. Sequenced: peripheral blood. CDR3 residues: CASSLIQGVRETQYF. Written as DNA, the CDR3 is TGTGCCAGCAGTTTAATACAGGGGGTTCGAGAGACCCAGTACTTC.